Each of the 27 T cell receptor beta chains below was sequenced from the same sample in a study of control samples from healthy donors and cancer patients. Sequencing was performed with immunoSEQ multiplex PCR; in TCRdb, only in-frame clones are kept and a portion is missing. The sample gives about 180,000 clones, 85% to 95% of which show up once; around 1.3% is in the top ten. The sample consisted of blood. These receptors were collected from a woman under 30 in good health.

The gene calls are TRBV6-6 and TRBJ2-7, with 7 bases lining up with TRBD1. Germline CDR1 reads MNHNY; CDR2 reads SVGAGI (reference sequence). With V trimmed by 6 bases and J by 5 bases, 4 bases remained unmatched. The CDR3 sequence is 12 residues long. The DNA for the CDR3 is TGTGCCAGCAGACCCCAGGGGGACGAGCAGTACTTC. It specifies CASRPQGDEQYF.

The chain carries TRBV12-3 or TRBV12-4 and TRBJ2-2; D gene uncertain. V dropped 5 bases and J dropped 3 bases, with 1 base sitting between them. This CDR3 contains 11 residues. CDR3: CASSHTGELFF. The CDR3 DNA reads TGTGCCAGCAGTCACACCGGGGAGCTGTTTTTT.

The V gene is TRBV14, the J gene TRBJ2-1; D is possibly TRBD2 (6 bases). CDR1 is SGHDN and CDR2 is FVKESK in the germline V gene. V dropped 4 bases and J dropped 0 bases, with 13 bases sitting between them. CDR3 length: 16 amino acids. CDR3 in DNA: TGTGCCAGCAGCCGAACCCGGGAGAGCTCCTACAATGAGCAGTTCTTC. Translation gives CASSRTRESSYNEQFF.

Points on this clone: Other DNA sequences within the sample encode an identical CDR3. The chain joins TRBV5-1 to TRBJ1-1, with D unclear. The CDR3 has 13 amino acids. Trimming removed 0 bases from V and 3 bases from J, with 6 bases in between. Germline CDR1 SGHRS, CDR2 YFSETQ. The CDR3 DNA follows: TGCGCCAGCAGCTTGGGCGGGGACACTGAAGCTTTCTTT. Translated, it gives CASSLGGDTEAFF.

The V call is TRBV10-3, the J call TRBJ1-2; TRBD1 is a possible D gene (6 bases). The CDR3 consists of 14 residues. Trimming left V 4 bases short and J 5 bases short, with 14 bases between. From germline, CDR1 is ENHRY and CDR2 SYGVKD. CDR3: CAISVGNRAYGYTF. The CDR3 DNA sequence: TGTGCCATCAGTGTTGGAAACAGGGCATATGGCTACACCTTC.

The CDR3 region has the DNA TGTGCCAGCAGCTTGGGTGGATCTTCCTATGGCTACACCTTC. Its protein product is CASSLGGSSYGYTF. The chain carries TRBV5-6 and TRBJ1-2; D gene ambiguous. The CDR3 consists of 14 residues. The V gene's germline CDR1 is SGHDT and CDR2 YYEEEE. Trimming removed 0 bases at V and 4 bases at J, with 10 bases between.

V and J are TRBV6-5 and TRBJ2-7; tentative D call: TRBD1 (6 bases). Germline loops: CDR1 MNHEY, CDR2 SVGAGI. The CDR3 runs to 14 residues. The ends were cut back, 7 bases at V and 0 bases at J, with 13 bases in the middle. CDR3 protein: CASTSQGASYEQYF. The CDR3 nucleotides read TGTGCCAGCACTTCACAGGGTGCCTCCTACGAGCAGTACTTC.

V and J are TRBV29-1 and TRBJ2-2; D is undetermined. Trimming pared 7 bases from V and 4 bases from J, leaving 7 bases between. The CDR3 extends over 11 amino acids. CDR1 and CDR2 (germline): SQVTM, ANQGSEA. CDR3 protein: CSGRATGELFF. The CDR3, as DNA: TGCAGCGGTAGGGCCACCGGGGAGCTGTTTTTT.

The V gene is TRBV15, the J gene TRBJ1-4; 9 positions agree with TRBD1. CDR1 is LNHNV, CDR2 YYDKDF, per germline (reference sequence). CDR3 length equals 16 residues. V was clipped by 0 bases and J by 4 bases; unmatched bases: 3. The CDR3 bases are TGTGCCACCAGCAGAGATCCGGGACAGGGTAATGAAAAACTGTTTTTT. The encoded protein is CATSRDPGQGNEKLFF.

CDR3 nucleotide sequence: TGTGCCAGCAGCTTGACCGGACAGGGGGCTGGCTACACCTTC. Its protein product is CASSLTGQGAGYTF. The V gene is TRBV5-4, the J gene TRBJ1-2; 11 nucleotides agree with TRBD1. This CDR3 spans 14 amino acids. V shed 1 base, J shed 7 bases, and the junction held 3 bases outside the gene matches. Per the germline V gene, CDR1 is SGHNT and CDR2 is YYREEE (reference sequence).

V usage is TRBV5-6 and J usage is TRBJ1-5; weak D call: TRBD1 (5 bases). CDR1 SGHDT and CDR2 YYEEEE come from the germline V gene. The germline V and J ends were trimmed by 1 base and 7 bases, with 15 bases remaining between them. This CDR3 has 15 residues. This chain's CDR3 is CASSLTSGSDQPQHF. Here the CDR3 DNA reads TGTGCCAGCAGCTTGACGTCAGGGTCGGACCAGCCCCAGCATTTT.

V usage is TRBV21-1 and J usage is TRBJ1-2. TRBV21-1 is listed as a pseudogene. The CDR3 sequence is 11 residues long. The CDR3 coding sequence is TGTGCCAGCAGCAAACGGCAGGGCTACACCTTC. Translation: CASSKRQGYTF.

This clone was recorded once. V usage is TRBV9 and J usage is TRBJ1-5, with 7 positions matching TRBD1. This CDR3 has 15 amino acids. CDR1 and CDR2 from the germline V gene are SGDLS and YYNGEE. The V and J ends lost 3 bases and 0 bases, in that order; junction bases with no gene match: 3. The CDR3 loop reads CASSATGASNQPQHF. The CDR3 nucleotides are TGTGCCAGCAGCGCAACAGGGGCTAGCAATCAGCCCCAGCATTTT.

J is TRBJ2-3 and V is TRBV19; TRBD2 matches at 8 bases. The CDR3 spans 16 residues. The V gene's germline CDR1 is LNHDA and CDR2 SQIVND (reference sequence). J was trimmed by 2 bases and V by 4 bases; bases with no gene match: 8. The CDR3, as DNA: TGTGCCAGTAGTACCCTGAGCGGGGGCCCCACAGATACGCAGTATTTT. Protein sequence: CASSTLSGGPTDTQYF.

The chain uses TRBV6-5 and TRBJ1-6; no definite D call. Germline CDR1 MNHEY, CDR2 SVGAGI. The CDR3 spans 15 residues. Trimming took off 6 bases at V and 0 bases at J, with 9 bases between the two ends. CDR3: CASRPTSSYNSPLHF. CDR3 DNA: TGTGCCAGCAGACCTACAAGCTCCTATAATTCACCCCTCCACTTT.

This clone turned up a few times. The V call is TRBV6-5, the J call TRBJ2-7, with D tentatively TRBD1 or TRBD2 (5 bases each). Per germline, CDR1 MNHEY and CDR2 SVGAGI. This CDR3 has 15 residues. V lost 2 bases to trimming and J lost 3 bases, with 14 bases between them. The CDR3: CASSYTGTVNYEQYF. CDR3 sequence (DNA): TGTGCCAGCAGTTACACCGGGACGGTCAACTACGAGCAGTACTTC.

A remark on this clone: Additional DNA sequences in this sample encode the identical CDR3. The rearrangement uses TRBV2 and TRBJ2-3; no reliable D call. The germline V and J ends were trimmed by 4 bases and 0 bases, with 14 bases remaining between them. This CDR3 region has 16 residues. CDR1 SNHLY and CDR2 FYNNEI come from the germline V gene. The DNA of the CDR3 is TGTGCCAGCAGTGTCTTGCGACAAGTCAGCACAGATACGCAGTATTTT. It is translated as CASSVLRQVSTDTQYF. Supplemented by reference TRBV2 and TRBJ2-3, the full variable domain reads EPEVTQTPSHQVTQMGQEVILRCVPISNHLYFYWYRQILGQKVEFLVSFYNNEISEKSEIFDDQFSVERPDGSNFTLKIRSTKLEDSAMYFCASSVLRQVSTDTQYFGPGTRLTVL.

The chain uses TRBV13 and TRBJ1-2, with D perhaps matching TRBD1 (6 bases). Germline-derived CDR1 and CDR2 are PRHDT and FYEKMQ (reference sequence). The V end was cut by 5 bases, the J end by 2 bases, with 12 bases between. The CDR3 sequence is 14 residues long. CDR3 nucleotides: TGTGCCAGCAGCCCCCATACAGGGAACTATGGCTACACCTTC. Residues: CASSPHTGNYGYTF.

The chain combines TRBV7-2 with TRBJ1-2; 9 nucleotides match TRBD1. The germline V gene has CDR1 SGHTA and CDR2 FQGNSA. V lost 6 bases, J lost 2 bases, and 7 bases stayed unmatched. This CDR3 has 15 amino acids. CDR3 sequence reads: CASSPRDRVNYGYTF. CDR3 nucleotide sequence: TGTGCCAGCAGTCCTAGGGACAGGGTCAACTATGGCTACACCTTC.

This chain joins TRBV7-2 and TRBJ2-5; 10 nucleotides agree with TRBD2. CDR3 length: 12 residues. V was clipped by 10 bases and J by 1 base; unmatched bases: 0. CDR1 and CDR2 from the germline V gene are SGHTA and FQGNSA. The DNA of the CDR3 is TGTGCCACTAGCGGGAGCCAAGAGACCCAGTACTTC. This encodes CATSGSQETQYF. Supplemented by reference TRBV7-2 and TRBJ2-5, the full variable domain reads GAGVSQSPSNKVTEKGKDVELRCDPISGHTALYWYRQSLGQGLEFLIYFQGNSAPDKSGLPSDRFSAERTGGSVSTLTIQRTQQEDSAVYLCATSGSQETQYFGPGTRLLVL.

The chain is built from TRBV5-1 and TRBJ1-2; TRBD1 agrees at 10 bases. Germline-derived CDR1 and CDR2 are SGHRS and YFSETQ. V lost 4 bases to trimming and J lost 6 bases; unmatched junction nucleotides: 9. The CDR3 is made up of 15 amino acids. The CDR3 DNA reads TGCGCCAGCAGCGGGGACAGGGGCCTCGGGGATGGCTACACCTTC. Its translation is CASSGDRGLGDGYTF.

This clone was seen ten or more times. This sequence joins TRBV27 and TRBJ1-1; D gene ambiguous. With 3 bases removed from V and 2 bases from J, the gap between germline ends came to 10 bases. The CDR3 is 14 amino acids. Per the germline V gene, CDR1 is MNHEY and CDR2 is SMNVEV (reference sequence). CDR3 loop: CASSLGVANTEAFF. DNA for the CDR3: TGTGCCAGCAGTTTGGGCGTTGCCAACACTGAAGCTTTCTTT.

The chain has TRBV29-1 and TRBJ1-4; 7 nucleotides align to TRBD1. Germline CDR1 and CDR2: SQVTM and ANQGSEA. The V segment lost 7 bases and the J segment 3 bases; nucleotides outside the gene matches: 5. The CDR3 has 13 amino acids. The CDR3 DNA is TGCAGCGGGCAGGGGGGAGCTAATGAAAAACTGTTTTTT. The encoded protein is CSGQGGANEKLFF.

V gene TRBV10-3 combines with J gene TRBJ2-3; the D gene could be TRBD1 or TRBD2 (5 bases each). Trimming pared 10 bases from V and 0 bases from J, leaving 11 bases between. The CDR3 contains 13 residues. CDR1 is ENHRY, CDR2 SYGVKD, per germline. The CDR3 is CATRGESTDTQYF. For the CDR3, the DNA is TGTGCCACTCGAGGGGAAAGCACAGATACGCAGTATTTT.

V and J are TRBV12-3 or TRBV12-4 and TRBJ1-2, with D possibly being TRBD1 (5 bases). The CDR3 runs 13 residues. V lost 5 bases to trimming and J lost 6 bases, with 13 bases between them. This chain's CDR3 is CASSHGRDDGYTF. CDR3 coding DNA: TGTGCCAGCAGTCACGGCCGGGACGATGGCTACACCTTC.

J is TRBJ1-5 and V is TRBV6-6; no clear D gene. Germline CDR1 MNHNY, CDR2 SVGAGI (reference sequence). Trimming took 6 bases from V and 4 from J, leaving 10 bases between them. The CDR3 loop spans 13 amino acids. CDR3 nucleotides: TGTGCCAGCAGATCCAGCGGGAATCAGCCCCAGCATTTT. Amino acids: CASRSSGNQPQHF.

The V call is TRBV15, the J call TRBJ1-2; D is unclear. V was cut by 0 bases and J by 8 bases, with 16 bases left in between. CDR3 length: 15 residues. The V gene's germline CDR1 is LNHNV and CDR2 YYDKDF (reference sequence). The CDR3 is CATSRDEWPAPGYTF. Written as DNA, the CDR3 is TGTGCCACCAGCAGAGATGAGTGGCCAGCTCCCGGCTACACCTTC.